This TCR beta chain emerged from a study of shared clonotypes between healthy human individuals (dated by TCRdb to 2018 to 2021). As for the study more broadly: The cohort comprised a couple of women and three men aged 18 to 49 years. The study deeply sequenced blood TCR repertoires of five healthy adults to estimate repertoire size and the extent of clonotype sharing between individuals. Libraries were prepared and TCR repertoires were sequenced by different laboratories using diverse techniques, in order to increase sequencing depth and limit assay-specific biases. Between about 0.9 and 9 billion PBMCs per donor were obtained by leukapheresis. For each donor, CD4 naive and CD4 memory were each given three plates, CD8 naive was given two plates, and CD8 memory was given one plate.

The research as a whole found: Naive subsets generally had larger estimated clonotype richness than memory subsets. The genetic and exposure-history diversity represented was limited by the small number of donors. Pairwise subsampling indicated that sequencing depth was expected to affect the degree of clonotype sharing among donors. Rarefaction of sorted-subset datasets indicated incomplete sequencing despite the large sequencing depth. When four donors were compared, the shared fraction of clonotypes was about 5% for naive CD4, 3.5% to 4% for naive CD8, roughly 2.5% for memory CD4, and 0.3% to 0.5% for memory CD8. Sampling was restricted to blood, and TCR repertoires in tissue are likely to differ from TCR repertoires in blood. Clonotypes shared by all four sorted-subset donors showed higher generation probabilities than non-shared clonotypes.

Turning to this clone: No antigen is known for it. There are no base qualities to consult, and no much larger clone falls within one base.

The donors were healthy, HIV-negative adults who had no recently reported acute infections or vaccinations. Only Caucasian adults living in Nashville, Tennessee, USA were represented among the donors. CD4+ T cells were enriched by magnetic negative selection; naive cells were then positively selected on CD45RA, and the negative fraction formed the memory subset. After blood collection by leukapheresis, PBMCs were isolated using Ficoll-Histopaque density gradient centrifugation and then cryopreserved in the vapor phase of liquid nitrogen. Purity and quantity of every magnetically sorted T cell population were checked by analytical flow cytometry. Genomic DNA was isolated from each sorted fraction and quantified by UV absorbance on a Nanodrop 2000c. Including cysteine and phenylalanine, the CDR3 has 14 amino acids. Left in the record is the CDR3 DNA by itself, 42 bases read in frame from the first base. Deletion took 0 bases off V and 5 bases off J, with a span of 12 bases between the germline ends. According to the germline V gene, CDR1 reads SGHDT and CDR2 reads YYEEEE.

Using the deep immunoSEQ assay, multiplex PCR amplified TCR CDR3 regions from genomic DNA. Extracted genomic DNA from each cell subset was spread evenly across all wells of several immunoSEQ 96-well plates, with each plate serving as a replicate. For sorted subsets, 150 to 250 ng of genomic DNA, equivalent to 25,000 to 35,000 T cell genomes, went into each replicate PCR. The purified libraries were quantified using a Qubit 3.0 fluorometer, sized with a Bioanalyzer 2100, and then quantified again using the KAPA Library Quantification kit. Each immunoSEQ 96-well plate was sequenced on its own single-read 150-cycle Illumina NextSeq 550 flow cell. The authors' pipeline ran thus. The immunoSEQ output contained only junctional sequences without quality scores, so filtering could not match that applied to full-length reads. To assign V/J genes and CDR3, sequences were annotated against IMGT germline references using PyIR, a Python wrapper for IgBLAST v1.9. Any read was removed if the V/J assignment was weak (E-value above 1e-6), the CDR3 was missing, or the read contained stop codons, out-of-frame junctions, or ambiguous translated residues. V3J clonotypes were defined by identical inferred V gene, J gene, and CDR3 amino acid sequence. Percentage overlap between repertoires was computed as shared unique clonotypes divided by the size of the smaller repertoire. RTK rarefaction, the Chao1 estimator, and Recon v2.1 estimates of unobserved clonotypes were used to assess repertoire richness. For all TCRbeta clonotypes obtained by the gDNA method from four donors, generation probabilities were computed with OLGA. The table comes from immuneACCESS by way of TCRdb, which keeps in-frame sequences with V and J called. Part of the clones is missing from these tables; in studies checked, under half for an unresolved V gene and the rest for unknown reasons. That table supplies the V and J calls and clone size; D and trimming were determined from the DNA. Across this sample there are 600,000 to 800,000 clones, with 72% seen only once. The ten top clones hold 1.8% of the sample.

The specimen sequenced was memory CD4+ T cells sorted from blood. Per the publication, the cell subset or site label means: CD45RA-negative fraction. The source is a woman in her twenties or thirties in good health. The chain was built from TRBV5-6 and TRBJ2-7, with a weak D call of TRBD1 (6 bases match). The nucleotide sequence reads TGTGCCAGCAGCTTGGGACAGGCGTTGAACGAGCAGTACTTC. Its coded protein is CASSLGQALNEQYF.